These 8 T cell receptor beta chains were sequenced from one sample in a study of T cell responses to AZD1222 COVID-19 vaccine. TCRdb keeps only in-frame clones here, not all; method: immunoSEQ multiplex PCR. The repertoire includes more than 150,000 clones, 94% of them detected once, and about 0.6% sits in the top ten. The material was peripheral blood, obtained on day 0 of AZD1222 vaccination. These receptors were obtained from an adult in good health.

Points on this clone: The sample contains more than one DNA sequence encoding this CDR3. The V gene is TRBV15, the J gene TRBJ2-7; unclear D gene. With 0 bases removed from V and 4 bases from J, the gap between germline ends came to 7 bases. Looked up from germline, CDR1 is LNHNV and CDR2 is YYDKDF (reference sequence). CDR3 length: 13 residues. CDR3 coding DNA: TGTGCCACCAGCAGAGACCCGGAGTACGAGCAGTACTTC. This sequence encodes CATSRDPEYEQYF.

J is TRBJ2-5 and V is TRBV7-8; perhaps TRBD1 as D (6 bases). Trimming pared 4 bases from V and 9 bases from J, leaving 24 bases between. The CDR3 sequence is 16 residues long. Germline V gene lookup returns CDR1 SGHVS and CDR2 FQNEAQ. CDR3 amino acids: CASSSVMTGLVQAQYF. The CDR3 DNA reads as TGTGCCAGCAGCTCCGTGATGACAGGCCTCGTTCAGGCCCAGTACTTC.

The gene calls are TRBV5-8 and TRBJ1-1; a weak D match, TRBD1 (5 bases). The CDR3 runs to 15 residues. Per the germline V gene, CDR1 is SGHTS and CDR2 is YDEGEE. The V gene lost 4 bases and the J gene lost 0 bases, with 13 bases spanning the gap. The CDR3 DNA follows: TGTGCCAGCAGCCCCTTCGGGGGATTGAACACTGAAGCTTTCTTT. Amino acid sequence: CASSPFGGLNTEAFF.

The genes are TRBV3-1 (or the pseudogene TRBV3-2) and TRBJ1-1; D may be TRBD1 (5 bases). V lost 3 bases and J 1 base, leaving 9 bases between the germline ends. The CDR3 extends over 14 amino acids. Germline V gene data show CDR1 as LGHDT and CDR2 as YNNKEL (reference sequence). The DNA of the CDR3 is TGTGCCAGCAGCCAGACCCAGGGGAACACTGAAGCTTTCTTT. Translation gives CASSQTQGNTEAFF.

This chain uses TRBV28 with TRBJ1-4; weak D call: TRBD1 (6 bases). The germline V gene has CDR1 MDHEN and CDR2 SYDVKM. CDR3 length: 15 amino acids. V was shortened by 2 bases and J by 7 bases, with 14 bases between the two germline ends. The DNA of the CDR3 is TGTGCCAGCAGTTTACCCACAGGGATCCGTGAAAAACTGTTTTTT. As protein: CASSLPTGIREKLFF.

V and J are TRBV7-7 and TRBJ2-1, with a possible D match to TRBD2 (5 bases). Germline values: CDR1 SSHAT, CDR2 FNYEAQ (reference sequence). V was trimmed by 2 bases and J by 6 bases, leaving 8 bases between them. The CDR3 covers 13 residues. The CDR3 reads CASSLLEGNEQFF. In DNA form, the CDR3 reads TGTGCCAGCAGCTTATTAGAGGGCAATGAGCAGTTCTTC.

J is TRBJ1-1 and V is TRBV12-3 or TRBV12-4; D remains ambiguous. This CDR3 spans 13 amino acids. The V gene lost 0 bases and the J gene lost 5 bases, with 7 bases spanning the gap. The CDR3 here is CASSLAPSTEAFF. The CDR3 DNA is TGTGCCAGCAGTTTAGCTCCTTCGACTGAAGCTTTCTTT.

The V call is TRBV10-3, the J call TRBJ1-2; D is unclear. V was cut by 6 bases and J by 4 bases, with 12 bases left in between. Per germline, CDR1 ENHRY and CDR2 SYGVKD. This CDR3 is built from 13 residues. The CDR3 coding sequence is TGTGCCATCAGCGAGGACGACGCCTATGGCTACACCTTC. Protein sequence: CAISEDDAYGYTF.